This TCR beta chain originates from a study of shared clonotypes between healthy human individuals. About this clone: The antigen is unknown.

Overall study results and limits: Generation of non-shared clonotypes was less probable than generation of clonotypes shared by all four donors. Sampling used blood alone; tissue repertoires probably differ.

The assay was immunoSEQ multiplex PCR, and TCRdb's table has in-frame clones only and misses some. The repertoire holds about 2,100,000 clones, about 93% seen once, with over 1.5% in the top ten. The naive CD8 fraction comprised CD45RO-negative cells positively selected for CCR7 and excluded terminally differentiated effector memory CD45RA+ cells. The CDR3 loop spans 16 amino acids. V lost 0 bases, J lost 6 bases, and 10 bases stayed unmatched. Per the germline V gene, CDR1 is LGHNA and CDR2 is YNFKEQ. Sequenced material: naive CD8+ T cells from PBMCs. The receptor comes from a man younger than 30 in good health. Some clones in this sample may be carry-over from other donors' samples. The rearrangement uses TRBV4-2 and TRBJ2-7; 8 bases are a match to TRBD2. The CDR3 coding sequence is TGTGCCAGCAGCCAAGAAGCGGGCGGGAGGCCTCGCGAGCAGTACTTC. This sequence encodes CASSQEAGGRPREQYF.